These T cell receptor beta chains were read from a single sample in a study of cytomegalovirus exposure and HLA in healthy donors. Clones were sequenced by immunoSEQ multiplex PCR, and TCRdb holds only the in-frame ones, with some missing. The repertoire holds approximately 130,000 clones, with 76% as singletons. Sequencing was carried out using PBMCs. These receptors all come from a female donor in good health and CMV-seropositive. The CDR3 runs from the conserved cysteine through the conserved F or W. The order of the fields is CDR3 protein, CDR3 DNA, D gene, V gene, J gene, clone size. A D gene is named only where the DNA matches it firmly. A row's size may be missing; if present it is once, few, many or a size class.

CDR3 protein: CASSPTRGEYNEQFF
CDR3 DNA: TGTGCCAGCAGCCCAACACGCGGGGAATACAATGAGCAGTTCTTC
D gene: NA
V gene: TRBV7-8
J gene: TRBJ2-1
clone size: NA

CDR3 protein: CASSQELGGRETQYF
CDR3 DNA: TGTGCCAGCAGCCAAGAATTAGGGGGACGGGAGACCCAGTACTTC
D gene: NA
V gene: TRBV14
J gene: TRBJ2-5
clone size: NA

CDR3 protein: CSVEDHPVGGNEAFF
CDR3 DNA: TGCAGCGTTGAAGATCATCCAGTTGGAGGGAATGAAGCTTTCTTT
D gene: NA
V gene: TRBV29-1
J gene: TRBJ1-1
clone size: NA

CDR3 protein: CASSLSGGRIDGYTF
CDR3 DNA: TGTGCCAGCAGCTTAAGCGGGGGACGGATCGATGGCTACACCTTC
D gene: NA
V gene: TRBV7-3
J gene: TRBJ1-2
clone size: NA

CDR3 protein: CASSPPLAQPQHF
CDR3 DNA: TGCGCCAGCAGCCCCCCTTTAGCTCAGCCCCAGCATTTT
D gene: NA
V gene: TRBV4-1
J gene: TRBJ1-5
clone size: once

CDR3 protein: CASSQAGRNNEQFF
CDR3 DNA: TGTGCCAGCAGCCAAGCCGGTCGAAACAATGAGCAGTTCTTC
D gene: NA
V gene: TRBV14
J gene: TRBJ2-1
clone size: NA

CDR3 protein: CASSSKQGGGQPQHF
CDR3 DNA: TGTGCCAGTAGTAGCAAGCAGGGAGGAGGTCAGCCCCAGCATTTT
D gene: NA
V gene: TRBV19
J gene: TRBJ1-5
clone size: NA

CDR3 protein: CASSSTGTGGTDTQYF
CDR3 DNA: TGTGCCAGCAGCTCTACCGGGACAGGGGGCACAGATACGCAGTATTTT
D gene: TRBD1
V gene: TRBV11-3
J gene: TRBJ2-3
clone size: NA

CDR3 protein: CASSLGLPGLAGGREQYF
CDR3 DNA: TGTGCCAGCAGCTTAGGCCTTCCGGGACTAGCGGGAGGGAGGGAGCAGTACTTC
D gene: TRBD2
V gene: TRBV13
J gene: TRBJ2-7
clone size: NA

CDR3 protein: CASNQGVLNTEAFF
CDR3 DNA: TGTGCCAGCAACCAGGGGGTGTTGAACACTGAAGCTTTCTTT
D gene: TRBD1
V gene: TRBV6-6
J gene: TRBJ1-1
clone size: NA

CDR3 protein: CASRGSGGEYEQYF
CDR3 DNA: TGTGCCAGCAGGGGTAGCGGGGGGGAATACGAGCAGTACTTC
D gene: TRBD2
V gene: TRBV2
J gene: TRBJ2-7
clone size: NA

CDR3 protein: CASSELGDRGSSYEQYF
CDR3 DNA: TGTGCCAGCAGTGAATTGGGGGACAGGGGGAGTTCCTACGAGCAGTACTTC
D gene: TRBD1
V gene: TRBV25-1
J gene: TRBJ2-7
clone size: few

CDR3 protein: CASSFQGAPNTEAFF
CDR3 DNA: TGCGCCAGCAGCTTCCAGGGGGCGCCGAACACTGAAGCTTTCTTT
D gene: TRBD1
V gene: TRBV5-1
J gene: TRBJ1-1
clone size: once

CDR3 protein: CASSQGGTSGFQETQYF
CDR3 DNA: TGCGCCAGCAGCCAAGGGGGGACTAGCGGCTTCCAAGAGACCCAGTACTTC
D gene: TRBD2
V gene: TRBV4-1
J gene: TRBJ2-5
clone size: NA

CDR3 protein: CASKTGSGMNTEAFF
CDR3 DNA: TGCGCCAGCAAGACAGGGTCGGGAATGAACACTGAAGCTTTCTTT
D gene: TRBD1
V gene: TRBV5-1
J gene: TRBJ1-1
clone size: NA

CDR3 protein: CASSVELAGANEQYF
CDR3 DNA: TGTGCCAGCAGCGTAGAGCTAGCGGGGGCCAACGAGCAGTACTTC
D gene: TRBD2
V gene: TRBV9
J gene: TRBJ2-7
clone size: NA

CDR3 protein: CAWSEQAMNTEAFF
CDR3 DNA: TGTGCCTGGAGTGAGCAGGCAATGAACACTGAAGCTTTCTTT
D gene: NA
V gene: TRBV30
J gene: TRBJ1-1
clone size: few

CDR3 protein: CASSQYRTDGRAVF
CDR3 DNA: TGTGCCAGCAGCCAATACCGGACAGATGGGCGTGCCGTGTTC
D gene: NA
V gene: TRBV14
J gene: TRBJ1-2
clone size: NA

CDR3 protein: CASSMGLAGRNEQFF
CDR3 DNA: TGTGCCAGTAGTATGGGTCTAGCGGGAAGGAATGAGCAGTTCTTC
D gene: TRBD2
V gene: TRBV19
J gene: TRBJ2-1
clone size: NA

CDR3 protein: CASSFSGEPYNEQFF
CDR3 DNA: TGTGCCAGCAGCTTCTCAGGGGAACCCTACAATGAGCAGTTCTTC
D gene: NA
V gene: TRBV5-4
J gene: TRBJ2-1
clone size: NA

CDR3 protein: CASSYGGRADTQYF
CDR3 DNA: TGTGCCAGCAGTTACGGAGGTCGCGCAGATACGCAGTATTTT
D gene: NA
V gene: TRBV6-5
J gene: TRBJ2-3
clone size: NA

CDR3 protein: CSAHRDRSHNQPQHF
CDR3 DNA: TGCAGCGCCCACCGGGACAGGTCCCACAATCAGCCCCAGCATTTT
D gene: TRBD1
V gene: TRBV29-1
J gene: TRBJ1-5
clone size: NA

CDR3 protein: CASSAGTGSYEQYF
CDR3 DNA: TGTGCCAGCAGTGCCGGGACAGGGAGCTACGAGCAGTACTTC
D gene: TRBD1
V gene: TRBV6-5
J gene: TRBJ2-7
clone size: NA

CDR3 protein: CASSAGTVYEQYF
CDR3 DNA: TGTGCCAGCAGCGCCGGGACAGTCTACGAGCAGTACTTC
D gene: TRBD1
V gene: TRBV6-1
J gene: TRBJ2-7
clone size: NA

CDR3 protein: CASSPSHRTYEQYF
CDR3 DNA: TGTGCCAGCTCCCCCAGTCACCGAACCTACGAGCAGTACTTC
D gene: NA
V gene: TRBV18
J gene: TRBJ2-7
clone size: NA

CDR3 protein: CASSQPIAGATLYGYTF
CDR3 DNA: TGCGCCAGCAGCCAACCCATTGCAGGGGCGACCCTCTATGGCTACACCTTC
D gene: NA
V gene: TRBV4-1
J gene: TRBJ1-2
clone size: NA

CDR3 protein: CASSSVRDVAYEQYF
CDR3 DNA: TGTGCCAGCAGTTCGGTGCGGGACGTAGCCTACGAGCAGTACTTC
D gene: NA
V gene: TRBV6-5
J gene: TRBJ2-7
clone size: NA

CDR3 protein: CASSSPSVGSRATQGSYEQYF
CDR3 DNA: TGCGCCAGCAGCTCTCCGTCTGTTGGGTCAAGGGCTACACAGGGCTCCTACGAGCAGTACTTC
D gene: NA
V gene: TRBV5-1
J gene: TRBJ2-7
clone size: few

CDR3 protein: CSVAEGPSYGYTF
CDR3 DNA: TGCAGCGTTGCGGAGGGCCCTAGCTATGGCTACACCTTC
D gene: NA
V gene: TRBV29-1
J gene: TRBJ1-2
clone size: NA

CDR3 protein: CAGSAQLAGAINEQFF
CDR3 DNA: TGTGCCGGCAGTGCCCAGCTAGCGGGGGCCATCAATGAGCAGTTCTTC
D gene: TRBD2
V gene: TRBV2
J gene: TRBJ2-1
clone size: NA

CDR3 protein: CASSNYGTGGNEQFF
CDR3 DNA: TGTGCCAGCAGCAATTACGGGACAGGGGGGAATGAGCAGTTCTTC
D gene: TRBD1
V gene: TRBV7-9
J gene: TRBJ2-1
clone size: NA

CDR3 protein: CASSPLLDTQYF
CDR3 DNA: TGTGCCAGCAGCCCACTCCTAGATACGCAGTATTTT
D gene: NA
V gene: TRBV14
J gene: TRBJ2-3
clone size: NA

CDR3 protein: CASSLSLYNEQFF
CDR3 DNA: TGTGCCAGCAGCTTGTCCCTCTACAATGAGCAGTTCTTC
D gene: NA
V gene: TRBV7-9
J gene: TRBJ2-1
clone size: NA

CDR3 protein: CASSLASSSYEQYF
CDR3 DNA: TGTGCCAGCAGCTTGGCGTCTAGCTCCTACGAGCAGTACTTC
D gene: NA
V gene: TRBV5-6
J gene: TRBJ2-7
clone size: few

CDR3 protein: CASSSGNAQYF
CDR3 DNA: TGTGCCAGCAGCTCAGGGAATGCGCAGTATTTT
D gene: NA
V gene: TRBV5-4
J gene: TRBJ2-3
clone size: once

CDR3 protein: CASSEDQPQHF
CDR3 DNA: TGTGCCAGCAGTGAGGATCAGCCCCAGCATTTT
D gene: NA
V gene: TRBV6-5
J gene: TRBJ1-5
clone size: NA

CDR3 protein: CSVDGLAGGRTDTQYF
CDR3 DNA: TGCAGCGTTGACGGACTAGCGGGAGGGAGGACAGATACGCAGTATTTT
D gene: TRBD2
V gene: TRBV29-1
J gene: TRBJ2-3
clone size: NA

CDR3 protein: CASSLVLQETQYF
CDR3 DNA: TGTGCCAGTAGTCTTGTCCTACAAGAGACCCAGTACTTC
D gene: NA
V gene: TRBV19
J gene: TRBJ2-5
clone size: NA

CDR3 protein: CASSIFGGPGNQPQHF
CDR3 DNA: TGTGCCAGTAGTATCTTTGGAGGGCCGGGGAACCAGCCCCAGCATTTT
D gene: NA
V gene: TRBV19
J gene: TRBJ1-5
clone size: NA

CDR3 protein: CASSRAGTGGLYEQYF
CDR3 DNA: TGTGCCAGCAGCCGCGCCGGGACAGGGGGACTCTACGAGCAGTACTTC
D gene: TRBD1
V gene: TRBV14
J gene: TRBJ2-7
clone size: NA

CDR3 protein: CASSRDSPTANTGELFF
CDR3 DNA: TGTGCCAGCTCACGCGACAGCCCTACCGCAAACACCGGGGAGCTGTTTTTT
D gene: NA
V gene: TRBV18
J gene: TRBJ2-2
clone size: few

CDR3 protein: CASRPAVAGYEQYF
CDR3 DNA: TGTGCCAGCAGGCCGGCCGTCGCAGGGTACGAGCAGTACTTC
D gene: NA
V gene: TRBV6-5
J gene: TRBJ2-7
clone size: few

CDR3 protein: CASSSRDSKETQYF
CDR3 DNA: TGTGCCAGCAGTTCCCGGGACAGCAAGGAGACCCAGTACTTC
D gene: TRBD1
V gene: TRBV5-5
J gene: TRBJ2-5
clone size: few

CDR3 protein: CASGLWGAAETQYF
CDR3 DNA: TGTGCCAGCGGTCTTTGGGGAGCGGCGGAGACCCAGTACTTC
D gene: NA
V gene: TRBV6-1
J gene: TRBJ2-5
clone size: NA